What follows are 18 T cell receptor beta chains derived from one specimen sequenced in a study of blood T cell repertoires in COVID-19. Produced via immunoSEQ multiplex PCR; TCRdb's table is partial and in-frame only. The data show approximately 70,000 clones, about 91% seen once. The sequenced material came from peripheral blood. Receptors were obtained from a man aged 40-49 years with COVID-19, enrolled during active disease.

J is TRBJ1-1 and V is TRBV2; D gene unclear. Looked up from germline, CDR1 is SNHLY and CDR2 is FYNNEI. The CDR3 spans 12 residues. Trimming removed 2 bases at V and 4 bases at J, with 5 bases between. CDR3 bases: TGTGCCAGCAGTGAATCGGGCACTGAAGCTTTCTTT. Its protein product is CASSESGTEAFF. Full variable domain (outside the CDR3, taken from reference TRBV2 and TRBJ1-1): EPEVTQTPSHQVTQMGQEVILRCVPISNHLYFYWYRQILGQKVEFLVSFYNNEISEKSEIFDDQFSVERPDGSNFTLKIRSTKLEDSAMYFCASSESGTEAFFGQGTRLTVV.

The J gene is TRBJ1-6, the V gene TRBV5-1, with 12 bases matching TRBD1. V shed 6 bases and J 10 bases; nucleotides not matched to a gene: 8. The length of the CDR3 is 15 residues. Germline-derived CDR1 and CDR2 are SGHRS and YFSETQ. The CDR3 protein is CASTQGQGAWSPLHF. CDR3 DNA sequence: TGCGCCAGCACCCAGGGACAGGGGGCTTGGTCACCCCTCCACTTT.

The chain recombines TRBV24-1 with TRBJ2-7, with TRBD1 as a possible D gene (5 bases). The CDR3 covers 16 residues. V gave up 5 bases and J gave up 1 base, with 17 bases separating them. Germline values: CDR1 KGHDR, CDR2 SFDVKD. The CDR3 nucleotides read TGTGCCACCAGTGTTCCGCCAGGGAATATGTCCTACGAGCAGTACTTC. Translated: CATSVPPGNMSYEQYF.

The V gene is TRBV7-9, the J gene TRBJ2-7; the match to TRBD1 covers 7 bases. The CDR3 sequence is 12 residues long. With 4 bases clipped from V and 7 bases from J, the junction kept 4 bases outside the gene matches. CDR1 is SEHNR, CDR2 FQNEAQ, per germline (reference sequence). The CDR3 DNA sequence: TGTGCCAGCAGCTCACAGGGGTGGGAGCAGTACTTC. The encoded protein is CASSSQGWEQYF.

The rearrangement joins TRBV6-5 to TRBJ1-2, with D possibly being TRBD1 (5 bases). V lost 10 bases, J lost 2 bases, and 14 bases lay in between. Germline CDR1 and CDR2: MNHEY and SVGAGI. The CDR3 sequence is 13 residues long. The CDR3 DNA is TGTGCCACCTATCAGGGTATCAACTATGGCTACACCTTC. Translated, it gives CATYQGINYGYTF.

The gene calls are TRBV27 and TRBJ2-3; 8 nucleotides align to TRBD2. The V segment lost 6 bases and the J segment 12 bases; nucleotides outside the gene matches: 8. Germline V gene sequence: CDR1 MNHEY, CDR2 SMNVEV (reference sequence). The CDR3 covers 12 residues. The CDR3 sequence: CASSTRLASQYF. CDR3 DNA sequence: TGTGCCAGCAGCACCCGACTAGCGTCACAGTATTTT.

This chain joins TRBV19 and TRBJ2-4, with 8 bases aligning to TRBD1. CDR1 and CDR2 (germline): LNHDA, SQIVND (reference sequence). This CDR3 has 16 amino acids. The V and J ends lost 4 bases and 4 bases, in that order; junction bases with no gene match: 9. CDR3 region: CASSTQRQGLKNIQYF. For the CDR3, the DNA is TGTGCCAGTAGTACCCAAAGACAGGGGCTGAAAAACATTCAGTACTTC.

This clone turned up a few times. V and J are TRBV28 and TRBJ1-1; TRBD1 is a possible D gene (6 bases). V lost 4 bases to trimming and J lost 7 bases, with 13 bases between them. Germline CDR1 is MDHEN and CDR2 is SYDVKM. This CDR3 contains 13 residues. CDR3 nucleotides: TGTGCCAGCAGTTCCGGGGACATTTATGAAGCTTTCTTT. Translating it yields CASSSGDIYEAFF.

This clone appeared once. The chain links TRBV18 to TRBJ2-7, with D maybe TRBD1 (6 bases). Germline V gives CDR1 KGHSH, CDR2 LQKENI. The CDR3 length is 14 residues. V was trimmed by 3 bases and J by 2 bases, leaving 11 bases between them. The CDR3 sequence is CASSPPGTTYEQYF. CDR3 coding DNA: TGTGCCAGCTCACCCCCGGGGACAACCTACGAGCAGTACTTC.

This sequence joins TRBV6-6 and TRBJ1-3; 8 bases are shared with TRBD1. J gave up 5 bases and V 0 bases, and 6 bases lay outside the gene matches. This CDR3 spans 16 amino acids. The V gene's germline CDR1 is MNHNY and CDR2 SVGAGI (reference sequence). This chain's CDR3 is CASSYSGQGERNTIYF. The CDR3 DNA sequence: TGTGCCAGCAGTTACTCCGGACAGGGTGAACGAAACACCATATATTTT.

The chain combines TRBV5-4 with TRBJ1-6; D possibly corresponds to TRBD1 (6 bases). Trimming shortened V by 3 bases and J by 0 bases, and 19 bases separated the two germline ends. This CDR3 has 19 residues. Germline V lookup: CDR1 SGHNT, CDR2 YYREEE (reference sequence). CDR3 sequence: CASSWGPPARSSYNSPLHF. The CDR3 nucleotides are TGTGCCAGCAGCTGGGGGCCCCCGGCCAGGAGCTCCTATAATTCACCCCTCCACTTT.

This clone was seen a handful of times. The chain has TRBV19 and TRBJ1-3, with 8 positions matching TRBD1. This CDR3 is built from 15 residues. Germline CDR1 reads LNHDA; CDR2 reads SQIVND (reference sequence). V was pared by 4 bases and J by 4 bases, with 6 bases of the junction left unmatched. CDR3 residues: CASSTKTGVGNTIYF. The CDR3 bases are TGTGCCAGTAGTACCAAGACAGGGGTCGGAAACACCATATATTTT.

CDR3 protein: CASRSSGGTQYF. The DNA for the CDR3 is TGTGCCAGCAGGTCTAGCGGGGGTACGCAGTATTTT. The gene calls are TRBV3-1 (or the pseudogene TRBV3-2) and TRBJ2-3; 10 nucleotides line up with TRBD2. The CDR3 is made up of 12 amino acids. From germline, CDR1 is LGHDT and CDR2 YNNKEL (reference sequence). Trimming removed 6 bases from V and 8 bases from J; junction bases left unmatched: 2.

The V and J genes are TRBV28 and TRBJ2-5, with 8 bases that match TRBD1. The CDR3 has 14 amino acids. Germline assignment: CDR1 MDHEN and CDR2 SYDVKM. J was trimmed by 3 bases and V by 5 bases; bases with no gene match: 5. CDR3 protein: CASSTPGQEETQYF. The CDR3, as DNA: TGTGCCAGCAGTACCCCGGGACAGGAAGAGACCCAGTACTTC.

The sample holds one count of this clone. The chain joins TRBV2 to TRBJ1-1, with 7 bases that match TRBD1. Looked up from germline, CDR1 is SNHLY and CDR2 is FYNNEI. V lost 2 bases, J lost 6 bases, and 6 bases stayed unmatched. The CDR3 is made up of 14 amino acids. CDR3 sequence reads: CASSERGGSPEAFF. CDR3 nucleotides: TGTGCCAGCAGTGAACGAGGGGGCTCCCCTGAAGCTTTCTTT.

This clone was seen a single time. The chain is built from TRBV19 and TRBJ2-5, with 9 nucleotides matching TRBD2. V was pared by 6 bases and J by 5 bases, with 13 bases of the junction left unmatched. Germline CDR1 reads LNHDA; CDR2 reads SQIVND (reference sequence). The CDR3 runs 16 residues. The CDR3: CASSRGGAGGRETQYF. The CDR3 DNA is TGTGCCAGTAGCCGGGGCGGAGCGGGGGGCCGGGAGACCCAGTACTTC.

The chain joins TRBV5-1 to TRBJ1-1; TRBD1 aligns across 10 bases. CDR1 SGHRS and CDR2 YFSETQ come from the germline V gene. The CDR3 is 14 residues long. The junction had 6 bases not matched to a gene; V was cut back by 4 bases and J by 6 bases. CDR3 sequence reads: CASSRTGGGAEAFF. CDR3 nucleotide sequence: TGCGCCAGCAGCCGGACAGGGGGAGGGGCTGAAGCTTTCTTT.

The rearrangement joins TRBV12-3 or TRBV12-4 to TRBJ1-5; no clear D. This CDR3 region has 13 residues. With 1 base removed from V and 5 bases from J, the gap between germline ends came to 6 bases. In DNA form, the CDR3 reads TGTGCCAGCAGTTTAGGGAGGGATCAGCCCCAGCATTTT. This codes for CASSLGRDQPQHF.